These 21 T cell receptor beta chains were all obtained from the same sample, sequenced in a study of blood T cells in healthy people across ages (dated by TCRdb to between 2014 and 2017). To prepare the library, 5' RACE was applied. Sequencer: Illumina HiSeq 2500. A second PCR of about 6 to 12 cycles was run with a J-beta primer mix and a sample-barcoded 5' primer. The raw public reads went through TCRdb reprocessing: fastp at Q25, MiXCR clone calling, in-frame beta chains kept. Every distinct CDR3 protein forms one entry, paired with its most common genes and DNA. The sample yields under 1,100,000 distinct CDR3 sequences; roughly 24% were counted once. The ten biggest clones cover around 0.75% of the sample. These data were likewise used in another study, on T cells of mothers and their children.

Material for sequencing was blood. All receptors come from a girl aged 2 to 10 in good health.

On this clonotype: An end of the junction does not agree with germline; a read error may underlie this. This rearrangement joins TRBV24-1 to TRBJ2-2; a possible D gene is TRBD2 (5 bases). This CDR3 spans 15 amino acids. CDR1 is KGHDR and CDR2 is SFDVKD in the germline V gene. CDR3 bases: TGTGCCACCACCGACCGTAGAAGCAGCACCGGGGAGCGGTTTTTT. As protein: CATTDRRSSTGERFF.

This chain connects TRBV28 to TRBJ2-5; TRBD2 aligns across 8 bases. The CDR3 runs 14 residues. Germline CDR1 reads MDHEN; CDR2 reads SYDVKM. Losses at the gene ends were 5 bases for V and 5 bases for J; bases not matched to a gene: 7. The CDR3 protein is CASSLIAGRETQYF. The CDR3 coding sequence is TGTGCCAGCAGTCTAATAGCGGGACGGGAGACCCAGTACTTC.

This clonotype was observed a few times. This rearrangement joins TRBV5-1 to TRBJ1-4, with a tentative D call TRBD1 (5 bases). Germline lookup yields CDR1 SGHRS and CDR2 YFSETQ. The CDR3 covers 11 residues. Trimming stripped 5 bases from V and 11 bases from J, with 10 bases between. The DNA of the CDR3 is TGCGCCAGCAGATCCCGGGACAAACTGTTTTTT. This sequence encodes CASRSRDKLFF.

The V gene is TRBV20-1, the J gene TRBJ1-2; D unresolved. Germline V gives CDR1 DFQATT, CDR2 SNEGSKA (reference sequence). The length of the CDR3 is 13 residues. Trimming took 4 bases from V and 0 from J, leaving 9 bases between them. CDR3 region: CSAKWETNYGYTF. CDR3 coding DNA: TGCAGTGCTAAGTGGGAGACTAACTATGGCTACACCTTC.

This chain connects TRBV6-1 to TRBJ2-6; D gene ambiguous. In germline, CDR1 is MNHNS, CDR2 SASEGT. The CDR3 contains 14 residues. V lost 2 bases and J lost 4, with 6 bases in between. This CDR3 reads CASSEIAGANVLTF. The CDR3 DNA reads as TGTGCCAGCAGTGAAATCGCGGGGGCCAACGTCCTGACTTTC.

The chain recombines TRBV6-6 with TRBJ2-7, with D perhaps matching TRBD2 (5 bases). V was shortened by 2 bases and J by 2 bases, with 10 bases between the two germline ends. The germline V gene encodes CDR1 MNHNY and CDR2 SVGAGI (reference sequence). CDR3 length: 14 residues. The CDR3 reads CASSYRRAPYEQYF. Written as DNA, the CDR3 is TGTGCCAGCAGTTACCGGCGGGCTCCCTACGAGCAGTACTTC.

The sample holds a few counts of this clonotype. V usage is TRBV11-1 and J usage is TRBJ2-5; 7 bases match TRBD2. The J segment lost 5 bases and the V segment lost 6 bases, leaving 6 bases of the junction unmatched. The germline gives CDR1 SGHAT, CDR2 FQDESV (reference sequence). The CDR3 is 13 residues long. The CDR3 DNA reads TGTGCCAGCAGGTTACTAGCGAGGGAGACCCAGTACTTC. As protein: CASRLLARETQYF.

This clonotype was recorded a few times. Its ends do not fully match the called genes, so a read error is possible. The V and J genes are TRBV20-1 and TRBJ1-1, with D unresolved. The CDR3 covers 17 residues. CDR1 and CDR2 from the germline V gene are DFQATT and SNEGSKA (reference sequence). CDR3 region: CGAIRGRGTTLNTEAFF. In nucleotides, the CDR3 is TGCGGTGCTATTAGAGGTCGTGGTACAACCCTGAACACTGAAGCTTTCTTT.

In its sample, this clonotype was seen a few times. The chain combines TRBV20-1 with TRBJ1-2; the D is unclear. Trimming shortened V by 3 bases and J by 0 bases, and 8 bases separated the two germline ends. CDR3 size: 13 residues. Germline assignment: CDR1 DFQATT and CDR2 SNEGSKA (reference sequence). The CDR3 protein is CSARKGANYGYTF. The DNA of the CDR3 is TGCAGTGCTAGGAAAGGTGCTAACTATGGCTACACCTTC.

This clonotype occurred a few times. The chain carries TRBV29-1 and TRBJ2-1; D ambiguous. Trimming removed 2 bases from V and 8 bases from J, with 10 bases in between. CDR1 and CDR2 (germline): SQVTM, ANQGSEA. The CDR3 is 12 amino acids. CDR3 in amino acids: CSVETVVYEQFF. CDR3 bases: TGCAGCGTTGAAACGGTCGTATATGAGCAGTTCTTC.

The V gene is TRBV28, the J gene TRBJ2-1; 12 nucleotides agree with TRBD2. Gene TRBJ2-7 matches the end of the DNA better, so the J call may be wrong. The CDR3 totals 16 residues. CDR1 is MDHEN and CDR2 is SYDVKM in the germline V gene. CDR3 loop: CASSPPRTSGVYEQYF. The CDR3 DNA is TGTGCCAGCAGTCCCCCTCGGACTAGCGGGGTCTACGAGCAGTACTTC.

DNA for the CDR3: TGTGCCAGCAGCTTAGTCGCACTAGCGGGCGCCTACGAGCAGTACTTC. Amino acid sequence: CASSLVALAGAYEQYF. This chain joins TRBV7-2 and TRBJ2-7; 9 nucleotides line up with TRBD2. The J segment lost 2 bases and the V segment lost 1 base, leaving 6 bases of the junction unmatched. Looked up from germline, CDR1 is SGHTA and CDR2 is FQGNSA. This CDR3 is 16 amino acids long.

V gene TRBV20-1 combines with J gene TRBJ2-5; TRBD2 is a possible D gene (6 bases). Germline CDR1 DFQATT, CDR2 SNEGSKA (reference sequence). Trimming shortened V by 6 bases and J by 5 bases, and 19 bases separated the two germline ends. The CDR3 runs to 14 residues. The CDR3: CSAPVISSVETQYF. The CDR3 DNA reads as TGCAGTGCCCCAGTAATATCTAGCGTGGAGACCCAGTACTTC.

This clonotype has ten or more counts. CDR3: CSVGLAGGSSYNEQFF. The CDR3 nucleotides read TGCAGCGTTGGGCTAGCGGGAGGGAGCTCCTACAATGAGCAGTTCTTC. The chain is built from TRBV29-1 and TRBJ2-1; 12 nucleotides line up with TRBD2. Germline CDR1 SQVTM, CDR2 ANQGSEA. This CDR3 is built from 16 residues. The ends lost 4 bases at V and 0 bases at J; junction bases unmatched: 4.

This clonotype was counted a few times. The V and J genes are TRBV6-1 and TRBJ1-2; no firm D call. The CDR3 loop spans 13 amino acids. The germline CDR1 and CDR2 sequences are MNHNS and SASEGT. V gave up 6 bases and J gave up 2 bases, with 10 bases separating them. This CDR3 is CASRRSRNYGYTF. The CDR3, as DNA: TGTGCCAGCAGGAGGAGTAGAAACTATGGCTACACCTTC.

This chain uses TRBV25-1 with TRBJ1-4; no clear D gene. From germline, CDR1 is MGHDK and CDR2 SYGVNS. Deletions cut 3 bases from V and 4 bases from J, with 12 bases between. CDR3 length equals 15 residues. The CDR3 DNA reads as TGTGCCAGCAGTGATCCGAGACCGTTTAATGAAAAACTGTTTTTT. Translation: CASSDPRPFNEKLFF.

This clonotype was counted between two and nine times. The CDR3 carries no conserved terminal phenylalanine or tryptophan, so it likely arises from a read error. The chain recombines TRBV18 with TRBJ1-1; 10 bases match TRBD1. CDR1 and CDR2 (germline): KGHSH, LQKENI. V was pared by 0 bases and J by 5 bases, with 0 bases of the junction left unmatched. The CDR3 consists of 14 residues. Written as DNA, the CDR3 is TGTGCCAGCTCACCACCGGGACAGGGGACTGAAGCTTTCCTT. The encoded protein is CASSPPGQGTEAFL.

The chain recombines TRBV6-6 with TRBJ2-7; no firm D call. Trimming stripped 2 bases from V and 7 bases from J, with 9 bases between. Germline values: CDR1 MNHNY, CDR2 SVGAGI (reference sequence). The CDR3 has 12 amino acids. The CDR3 DNA is TGTGCCAGCAGTTACGTCCAGAGGGAGCAGTACTTC. Its protein product is CASSYVQREQYF.

This clonotype was observed a few times. The V gene is TRBV6-1, the J gene TRBJ2-7; TRBD1 might be the D (7 bases). V lost 2 bases and J 3 bases, leaving 11 bases between the germline ends. CDR1 and CDR2 from the germline V gene are MNHNS and SASEGT. The CDR3 sequence is 14 residues long. This CDR3 reads CASSEQGDFYEQYF. CDR3 nucleotides: TGTGCCAGCAGTGAACAGGGGGACTTCTACGAGCAGTACTTC.

The rearrangement uses TRBV7-9 and TRBJ2-1; TRBD2 is a possible D gene (6 bases). The CDR3 has 12 residues. Germline-derived CDR1 and CDR2 are SEHNR and FQNEAQ (reference sequence). V was trimmed by 4 bases and J by 15 bases, leaving 16 bases between them. CDR3 residues: CASSWEVGEPFF. DNA for the CDR3: TGTGCCAGCAGCTGGGAGGTGGGAGAACCGTTCTTC.

This chain uses TRBV5-1 with TRBJ1-1; 7 bases agree with TRBD1. CDR1 is SGHRS, CDR2 YFSETQ, per germline. The CDR3 consists of 15 residues. The V segment lost 6 bases and the J segment 4 bases; nucleotides outside the gene matches: 12. The CDR3 loop reads CASKKSGTVSTEAFF. The CDR3 DNA follows: TGCGCCAGCAAAAAATCCGGGACAGTGAGCACTGAAGCTTTCTTT.